This TCR beta chain was identified during a study of T cells in Graves' hyperthyroidism and ophthalmopathy. To note about this clonotype: Given a much more abundant clone one base away, this may be a read error.

Between the trimmed V and J ends, which lost 11 bases and 5 bases, there was a span of 17 bases. CDR3 size: 13 residues. Amplification of TCR beta CDR3 regions was performed using RNA transcripts as template. Primed by the HTBI set, a first-round RT-PCR was run on the TCR CDR3. A single record per CDR3 protein comes from TCRdb applying MiXCR to the multiplex PCR reads. The sample yields over 300,000 distinct CDR3 sequences, roughly 14% seen once. Sample: blood. The chain couples TRBV12-3 or TRBV12-4 to TRBJ2-3; D is unresolved. This receptor was taken from a woman aged 55-75 years with Graves' hyperthyroidism. The CDR3 protein is CAGTRMAGDTQYF. The CDR3 nucleotides read TGTGCCGGCACCCGGATGGCCGGAGATACGCAGTATTTT.